The next 31 T cell receptor beta chains were all read from a single sample in a study of blood T cell repertoires in COVID-19. Assay used: immunoSEQ multiplex PCR; TCRdb lists only in-frame clones, some missing. In the table there are 300,000 to 400,000 clones, around 91% of which are singletons. Sequencing was performed on peripheral blood. Source of these receptors: a woman between 18 and 29 years old who had recovered from COVID-19.

The rearrangement uses TRBV7-2 and TRBJ1-5, with TRBD1 identical over 7 bases. This CDR3 region has 17 residues. The ends lost 5 bases at V and 0 bases at J; junction bases unmatched: 10. Germline V lookup: CDR1 SGHTA, CDR2 FQGNSA. The CDR3 sequence is CASSPPGGGASNQPQHF. In DNA, the CDR3 is TGTGCCAGCAGCCCACCAGGGGGTGGAGCTAGCAATCAGCCCCAGCATTTT.

The V and J genes are TRBV27 and TRBJ1-1, with TRBD1 matching 12 bases. Germline V gene data show CDR1 as MNHEY and CDR2 as SMNVEV (reference sequence). V was pared by 4 bases and J by 6 bases, with 18 bases of the junction left unmatched. This CDR3 region has 19 residues. The CDR3 nucleotides are TGTGCCAGCAGTTCCCCCCGGGACAGGGGGCGCCCCCTTTACCCTGAAGCTTTCTTT. It yields the protein CASSSPRDRGRPLYPEAFF.

V and J are TRBV7-7 and TRBJ2-5, with 11 bases matching TRBD2. CDR3 length equals 16 residues. Germline values: CDR1 SSHAT, CDR2 FNYEAQ (reference sequence). Germline trimming cut 5 bases from V and 1 base from J; bases unmatched to any gene: 6. This CDR3 is CASSKGLAVIQETQYF. In DNA form, the CDR3 reads TGTGCCAGCAGCAAGGGACTAGCGGTAATCCAAGAGACCCAGTACTTC.

The chain recombines TRBV6-2 or TRBV6-3 with TRBJ2-7, with 8 bases that match TRBD2. V was clipped by 4 bases and J by 6 bases; unmatched bases: 17. The germline V gene encodes CDR1 MNHEY and CDR2 SVGEGT. The CDR3 sequence is 17 residues long. The CDR3 is CASSSHGSSGRMGEQYV. The CDR3 DNA sequence: TGTGCCAGCAGTTCCCACGGGAGCAGCGGGAGAATGGGCGAGCAGTACGTC.

This rearrangement joins TRBV11-2 to TRBJ2-4; 8 bases line up with TRBD1. This CDR3 has 16 amino acids. Germline V gene data show CDR1 as SGHAT and CDR2 as FQNNGV. V was clipped by 4 bases and J by 0 bases; unmatched bases: 5. The CDR3, as DNA: TGTGCCAGCAGCTGGGCAGGGGGCCTAGCCAAAAACATTCAGTACTTC. The encoded protein is CASSWAGGLAKNIQYF.

On this clone itself: It is unclear where the CDR3 begins or ends on the DNA, so no DNA is shown, and the CDR3 is as TCRdb lists it. The J gene is TRBJ2-2, the V gene TRBV2; the table's D call, TRBD2, has no DNA check behind it. 16 amino acids form the CDR3, both terminal residues included. The germline V gene encodes CDR1 SNHLY and CDR2 FYNNEI. CDR3 sequence reads: CASSTSLAGYTGELFF.

The rearrangement uses TRBV11-3 and TRBJ2-3, with unresolved D. The V gene lost 7 bases and the J gene lost 0 bases, with 14 bases spanning the gap. Germline assignment: CDR1 SGHNT and CDR2 YENEEA. This CDR3 region has 15 residues. CDR3 amino acids: CASTLSRISTDTQYF. The CDR3, as DNA: TGTGCCAGCACTTTATCCAGGATTAGCACAGATACGCAGTATTTT.

The rearrangement uses TRBV7-7 and TRBJ2-3, with D possibly being TRBD2 (6 bases). Germline assignment: CDR1 SSHAT and CDR2 FNYEAQ (reference sequence). The CDR3 has 13 amino acids. V was cut by 5 bases and J by 6 bases, with 12 bases left in between. CDR3 loop: CASSPGAGDTQYF. For the CDR3, the DNA is TGTGCCAGCAGCCCCGGCGCGGGGGATACGCAGTATTTT.

This chain joins TRBV7-2 and TRBJ1-5; a weak D match, TRBD1 (5 bases). The CDR3 has 15 residues. The ends were cut back, 2 bases at V and 1 base at J, with 9 bases in the middle. Germline V gives CDR1 SGHTA, CDR2 FQGNSA. CDR3 amino acids: CASSLQGGSNQPQHF. The CDR3 DNA follows: TGTGCCAGCAGCTTACAGGGAGGGAGCAATCAGCCCCAGCATTTT. The variable domain in full, with the rest retrieved from reference TRBV7-2 and TRBJ1-5, is GAGVSQSPSNKVTEKGKDVELRCDPISGHTALYWYRQSLGQGLEFLIYFQGNSAPDKSGLPSDRFSAERTGGSVSTLTIQRTQQEDSAVYLCASSLQGGSNQPQHFGDGTRLSIL.

The V call is TRBV4-3, the J call TRBJ2-3, with 7 bases lining up with TRBD2. From germline, CDR1 is LGHNA and CDR2 YSLEER. CDR3 size: 15 residues. V dropped 2 bases and J dropped 1; count of bases not matched to a gene: 3. The CDR3 DNA reads as TGCGCCAGCAGCCAAAGAAGCGGGGGCACAGATACGCAGTATTTT. Translating gives CASSQRSGGTDTQYF.

This chain connects TRBV7-2 to TRBJ1-3; D perhaps matches TRBD1 (6 bases). Per germline, CDR1 SGHTA and CDR2 FQGNSA. The CDR3 covers 17 residues. V was shortened by 2 bases and J by 0 bases, with 14 bases between the two germline ends. For the CDR3, the DNA is TGTGCCAGCAGCTTACGAGGGGGTCCCCACTCTGGAAACACCATATATTTT. It is translated as CASSLRGGPHSGNTIYF.

V gene TRBV5-6 combines with J gene TRBJ2-2; D is uncertain. Trimming stripped 3 bases from V and 1 base from J, with 10 bases between. CDR3 size: 15 residues. Germline CDR1 is SGHDT and CDR2 is YYEEEE. DNA of the CDR3: TGTGCCAGCAGCTATAACACCTGGAACACCGGGGAGCTGTTTTTT. Encoded protein: CASSYNTWNTGELFF.

The CDR3 spells CASSYSMAGSFNEQFF. CDR3 bases: TGTGCCAGCAGTTACTCGATGGCGGGATCTTTTAATGAGCAGTTCTTC. The V and J genes are TRBV6-6 and TRBJ2-1, with D maybe TRBD2 (6 bases). V lost 0 bases and J 7 bases, leaving 16 bases between the germline ends. CDR1 and CDR2 (germline): MNHNY, SVGAGI (reference sequence). CDR3 length: 16 amino acids.

The J gene is TRBJ2-7, the V gene TRBV23-1, with D tentatively TRBD1 (6 bases). TRBV23-1 is placed among ORFs of uncertain function. CDR3 length equals 14 residues. The V end lost 11 bases, the J end lost 3 bases, and 20 bases lay between the germline ends. CDR3 in amino acids: CALSAKEGVYEQYV. CDR3 DNA: TGCGCCCTATCAGCAAAAGAGGGGGTCTACGAGCAGTACGTC.

This clone turned up a few times. Other DNA sequences of this sample code for an identical CDR3. The chain employs TRBV11-2 and TRBJ1-1; tentatively, D is TRBD1 (6 bases). From germline, CDR1 is SGHAT and CDR2 FQNNGV. CDR3 length: 14 residues. V lost 3 bases and J lost 0, with 8 bases in between. DNA for the CDR3: TGTGCCAGCAGCTTTACAGGGATGAACACTGAAGCTTTCTTT. Amino acids: CASSFTGMNTEAFF. The complete variable domain, with remaining parts taken from reference TRBV11-2 and TRBJ1-1, reads EAGVAQSPRYKIIEKRQSVAFWCNPISGHATLYWYQQILGQGPKLLIQFQNNGVVDDSQLPKDRFSAERLKGVDSTLKIQPAKLEDSAVYLCASSFTGMNTEAFFGQGTRLTVV.

V is TRBV11-2 and J is TRBJ2-3; maybe TRBD2 (6 bases). The CDR3 is made up of 16 amino acids. Germline-derived CDR1 and CDR2 are SGHAT and FQNNGV. V was pared by 6 bases and J by 0 bases, with 16 bases between. CDR3 sequence: CASRRLVSGSTDTQYF. CDR3 bases: TGTGCCAGCAGGCGCCTGGTGAGCGGGAGCACAGATACGCAGTATTTT. The complete variable domain, with remaining parts taken from reference TRBV11-2 and TRBJ2-3, reads EAGVAQSPRYKIIEKRQSVAFWCNPISGHATLYWYQQILGQGPKLLIQFQNNGVVDDSQLPKDRFSAERLKGVDSTLKIQPAKLEDSAVYLCASRRLVSGSTDTQYFGPGTRLTVL.

Here the CDR3 reads CASSLEGSSYNSPLHF. The CDR3 region has the DNA TGTGCCAGCAGCTTAGAAGGGAGCTCCTATAATTCACCCCTCCACTTT. The chain carries TRBV5-6 and TRBJ1-6; no firm D call. Germline assignment: CDR1 SGHDT and CDR2 YYEEEE. The CDR3 contains 16 residues. V shed 2 bases and J shed 0 bases, with 9 bases lying between them.

The gene calls are TRBV3-1 (or the pseudogene TRBV3-2) and TRBJ2-4, with a weak D call TRBD2 (5 bases). The CDR3 totals 16 residues. CDR1 and CDR2 (germline): LGHDT, YNNKEL (reference sequence). V was cut by 4 bases and J by 3 bases, with 16 bases left in between. DNA of the CDR3: TGTGCCAGCAGCCTTCGTTCGGGGTTTGGCAAAAACATTCAGTACTTC. Translating gives CASSLRSGFGKNIQYF.

CDR3 sequence: CASSTGAANEKLFF. DNA of the CDR3: TGTGCCAGCAGCACAGGGGCGGCTAATGAAAAACTGTTTTTT. This rearrangement joins TRBV5-4 to TRBJ1-4; TRBD1 matches at 7 bases. Germline CDR1 SGHNT, CDR2 YYREEE (reference sequence). This CDR3 comprises 14 residues. The junction had 3 bases not matched to a gene; V was cut back by 4 bases and J by 3 bases.

This clone was seen only once. The gene calls are TRBV4-3 and TRBJ1-1; D call uncertain. Germline lookup yields CDR1 LGHNA and CDR2 YSLEER. Trimming shortened V by 3 bases and J by 0 bases, and 8 bases separated the two germline ends. The CDR3 loop spans 14 amino acids. CDR3 nucleotide sequence: TGCGCCAGCAGCCAGGGAGATATGAACACTGAAGCTTTCTTT. Amino acid sequence: CASSQGDMNTEAFF.

The rearrangement links TRBV6-2 or TRBV6-3 to TRBJ1-5, with TRBD1 matching over 8 bases. This CDR3 comprises 15 residues. Germline loops: CDR1 MNHEY, CDR2 SVGEGT. V trimming: 0 bases; J trimming: 5 bases; junction bases outside the gene matches: 3. The DNA for the CDR3 is TGTGCCAGCAGTTACTCGACCAGGGGGCATCAGCCCCAGCATTTT. The encoded protein is CASSYSTRGHQPQHF.

The table lists this clone with a count of one. The rearrangement links TRBV4-1 to TRBJ2-4; D is unclear. With 11 bases removed from V and 1 base from J, the gap between germline ends came to 15 bases. The length of the CDR3 is 14 residues. The germline V gene encodes CDR1 MGHRA and CDR2 YSYEKL. The CDR3 loop is CALAVPVAKNIQYF. In DNA, the CDR3 is TGCGCCTTGGCAGTCCCCGTCGCCAAAAACATTCAGTACTTC.

This sequence joins TRBV9 and TRBJ2-2; TRBD2 matches 11 bases. V was clipped by 1 base and J by 4 bases; unmatched bases: 6. Germline lookup yields CDR1 SGDLS and CDR2 YYNGEE. The CDR3 runs 17 residues. The CDR3 here is CASSVTSGRGGTGELFF. The DNA for the CDR3 is TGTGCCAGCAGCGTAACTAGCGGGAGAGGTGGCACCGGGGAGCTGTTTTTT.

The genes are TRBV29-1 and TRBJ2-1; TRBD1 matches 7 bases. V shed 7 bases, J shed 0 bases, and the junction held 18 bases outside the gene matches. The CDR3 runs 18 residues. CDR1 is SQVTM and CDR2 is ANQGSEA in the germline V gene. CDR3 DNA: TGCAGCGCTGGGGATGGGACAGATGGGTTAATCTCCTACAATGAGCAGTTCTTC. It translates to CSAGDGTDGLISYNEQFF.

The chain is built from TRBV7-9 and TRBJ1-1; 8 bases are a match to TRBD1. The CDR3 has 14 residues. The trim removed 6 bases at V and 4 bases at J, leaving 7 bases unmatched. Germline V gives CDR1 SEHNR, CDR2 FQNEAQ (reference sequence). CDR3 protein: CASSHDRGSTEAFF. Here the CDR3 DNA reads TGTGCCAGCAGTCATGACAGGGGTTCCACTGAAGCTTTCTTT. The full variable domain, its missing parts supplied by reference TRBV7-9 and TRBJ1-1, is DTGVSQNPRHKITKRGQNVTFRCDPISEHNRLYWYRQTLGQGPEFLTYFQNEAQLEKSRLLSDRFSAERPKGSFSTLEIQRTEQGDSAMYLCASSHDRGSTEAFFGQGTRLTVV.

The CDR3 reads CASSVATGGLAGQETQYF. Here the CDR3 DNA reads TGTGCCAGCAGCGTAGCTACGGGGGGACTAGCGGGACAAGAGACCCAGTACTTC. This chain links TRBV9 with TRBJ2-5; the match to TRBD2 covers 13 bases. The junction had 7 bases not matched to a gene; V was cut back by 0 bases and J by 2 bases. The CDR3 runs 18 residues. CDR1 is SGDLS and CDR2 is YYNGEE in the germline V gene.

This sequence joins TRBV7-2 and TRBJ2-1, with 7 bases lining up with TRBD1. CDR1 is SGHTA and CDR2 is FQGNSA in the germline V gene. Germline trimming cut 5 bases from V and 4 bases from J; bases unmatched to any gene: 5. The CDR3 is made up of 14 amino acids. For the CDR3, the DNA is TGTGCCAGCAGCCCAGGACAGGAGTACAATGAGCAGTTCTTC. This encodes CASSPGQEYNEQFF.

The CDR3 loop reads CASSLSTNTGELFF. CDR3 bases: TGTGCCAGCAGCTTATCAACGAACACCGGGGAGCTGTTTTTT. The rearrangement uses TRBV7-9 and TRBJ2-2, with D hard to call. This CDR3 region has 14 residues. V lost 2 bases to trimming and J lost 0 bases, with 4 bases between them. The germline V gene has CDR1 SEHNR and CDR2 FQNEAQ (reference sequence).

The V call is TRBV7-2, the J call TRBJ2-1; D is possibly TRBD2 (6 bases). The CDR3 contains 13 residues. V was trimmed by 5 bases and J by 7 bases, leaving 12 bases between them. The germline gives CDR1 SGHTA, CDR2 FQGNSA. The CDR3 coding sequence is TGTGCCAGCAGCCCCACGGGGAGGAATGAGCAGTTCTTC. This codes for CASSPTGRNEQFF.

The chain has TRBV19 and TRBJ2-1; 10 bases map to TRBD2. This CDR3 has 13 amino acids. CDR1 and CDR2 (germline): LNHDA, SQIVND (reference sequence). Trimming at V came to 4 bases and at J to 9 bases, leaving 3 bases not matched to a gene. The CDR3 spells CASSRTSGIEQFF. DNA of the CDR3: TGTGCCAGTAGTAGGACTAGCGGCATTGAGCAGTTCTTC.

CDR3 nucleotides: TGTGCCAGTAGTATTCAACATCGTAACACCATATATTTT. This sequence encodes CASSIQHRNTIYF. The genes are TRBV19 and TRBJ1-3; D is uncertain. Per the germline V gene, CDR1 is LNHDA and CDR2 is SQIVND (reference sequence). V dropped 3 bases and J dropped 7 bases, with 10 bases sitting between them. CDR3 length equals 13 residues.